This TCR beta chain stems from a study of CD8 T cells in Susac syndrome. RNA was extracted with the RNeasy kit, and a quantity of about 0.45 to 1 ug was reverse transcribed using random hexamers. TCRdb re-derived calls from the immunoSEQ multiplex PCR reads in MiXCR, one entry per CDR3 protein. The sample lists about 150,000 distinct CDR3 sequences, 95% seen once, with 0.15% in the top ten. The CDR3 extends over 18 amino acids. J was trimmed by 3 bases and V by 6 bases; bases with no gene match: 16. Germline CDR1 SEHNR, CDR2 FQNEAQ (reference sequence). The chain joins TRBV7-9 to TRBJ2-2, with 7 positions matching TRBD1. Sequencing input: CD8+ T cells from PBMCs. This receptor was obtained from a human donor with multiple sclerosis. The CDR3 nucleotides read TGTGCCAGCAGTTCGCCCATAGACCGGGACAGCCACACCGGGGAGCTGTTTTTT. Translation: CASSSPIDRDSHTGELFF. Supplemented by reference TRBV7-9 and TRBJ2-2, the full variable domain reads DTGVSQNPRHKITKRGQNVTFRCDPISEHNRLYWYRQTLGQGPEFLTYFQNEAQLEKSRLLSDRFSAERPKGSFSTLEIQRTEQGDSAMYLCASSSPIDRDSHTGELFFGEGSRLTVL.